Listed here are 21 T cell receptor beta chains from one sample, sequenced in a study of cytotoxic CD8 clonotypes in ibrutinib-treated CLL. Sequenced by immunoSEQ multiplex PCR; TCRdb stores in-frame clones only, minus some. The sample holds fewer than 300,000 clones; 60% to 80% are singletons and the top ten take roughly 5.7%. The sample consisted of PBMCs, taken at disease progression, from a patient treated with ibrutinib. These TCRs come from a human donor with chronic lymphocytic leukemia.

This chain connects TRBV2 to TRBJ2-7; TRBD2 aligns across 13 bases. This CDR3 contains 15 residues. J was trimmed by 3 bases and V by 6 bases; bases with no gene match: 5. Germline V gives CDR1 SNHLY, CDR2 FYNNEI. The CDR3 region has the DNA TGTGCCAGCAGCGGGGGGACTAGCGGGATCTACGAGCAGTACTTC. Its protein is CASSGGTSGIYEQYF.

The V gene is TRBV25-1, the J gene TRBJ1-1; the D is unclear. Trimming pared 4 bases from V and 4 bases from J, leaving 10 bases between. Germline CDR1 and CDR2: MGHDK and SYGVNS. The CDR3 has 13 amino acids. CDR3 coding DNA: TGTGCCAGCAGTGCGTATAAAACCACTGAAGCTTTCTTT. Translated, it gives CASSAYKTTEAFF.

V gene TRBV5-1 combines with J gene TRBJ2-3; possibly TRBD2 for D (7 bases). This CDR3 is built from 16 residues. The germline V and J ends were trimmed by 0 bases and 2 bases, with 13 bases remaining between them. Germline-derived CDR1 and CDR2 are SGHRS and YFSETQ. DNA of the CDR3: TGCGCCAGCAGCTTGGATATGGGGGGGCTCACAGATACGCAGTATTTT. Amino acid sequence: CASSLDMGGLTDTQYF.

CDR3 DNA: TGTGCCAGCACCCCGGGAGGGCACAATCAGCCCCAGCATTTT. Protein product: CASTPGGHNQPQHF. The chain combines TRBV27 with TRBJ1-5; D gene ambiguous. Per germline, CDR1 MNHEY and CDR2 SMNVEV (reference sequence). V lost 7 bases and J lost 3, with 13 bases in between. This CDR3 region has 14 residues.

The chain joins TRBV9 to TRBJ2-6; the match to TRBD1 covers 9 bases. CDR1 and CDR2 (germline): SGDLS, YYNGEE. This CDR3 comprises 17 residues. V shed 2 bases, J shed 0 bases, and the junction held 3 bases outside the gene matches. Here the CDR3 reads CASSVTGGSSGANVLTF. The CDR3 region has the DNA TGTGCCAGCAGCGTGACAGGGGGGAGCTCTGGGGCCAACGTCCTGACTTTC.

The table lists this clone with a few counts. This rearrangement joins TRBV5-4 to TRBJ2-7, with D possibly being TRBD1 or TRBD2 (5 bases each). The CDR3 sequence is 13 residues long. Germline values: CDR1 SGHNT, CDR2 YYREEE (reference sequence). The germline V and J ends were trimmed by 2 bases and 5 bases, with 11 bases remaining between them. CDR3 sequence reads: CASSFGTNHEQYF. CDR3 nucleotides: TGTGCCAGCAGCTTCGGGACCAACCACGAGCAGTACTTC.

This clone appeared a single time. The chain uses TRBV5-1 and TRBJ1-1; 9 bases are shared with TRBD1. Per the germline V gene, CDR1 is SGHRS and CDR2 is YFSETQ. This CDR3 spans 16 amino acids. V lost 0 bases and J lost 1; bases outside the gene matches: 4. The CDR3 spells CASSLDRGPGNTEAFF. CDR3 in DNA: TGCGCCAGCAGCTTGGACAGGGGGCCTGGGAACACTGAAGCTTTCTTT.

The chain recombines TRBV4-1 with TRBJ2-3; the D gene could be TRBD1 or TRBD2 (6 bases each). V lost 4 bases and J 0 bases, leaving 14 bases between the germline ends. The CDR3 sequence is 16 residues long. Germline V CDR1 and CDR2: MGHRA, YSYEKL. The CDR3 is CASSPWGASSTDTQYF. DNA of the CDR3: TGCGCCAGCAGCCCATGGGGGGCCTCGAGCACAGATACGCAGTATTTT.

The chain links TRBV7-2 to TRBJ1-5; D unclear. The V end lost 6 bases, the J end lost 5 bases, and 11 bases lay between the germline ends. From germline, CDR1 is SGHTA and CDR2 FQGNSA. The CDR3 covers 13 residues. The CDR3, as DNA: TGTGCCAGCAGTTCCCGGCTGGATCAGCCCCAGCATTTT. This sequence encodes CASSSRLDQPQHF. The entire variable domain, with the rest obtained from reference TRBV7-2 and TRBJ1-5, is as follows: GAGVSQSPSNKVTEKGKDVELRCDPISGHTALYWYRQSLGQGLEFLIYFQGNSAPDKSGLPSDRFSAERTGGSVSTLTIQRTQQEDSAVYLCASSSRLDQPQHFGDGTRLSIL.

This chain links TRBV5-6 with TRBJ2-7; 7 positions match TRBD1. J lost 6 bases, V lost 4 bases, and 7 bases had no gene match. This CDR3 has 13 amino acids. CDR1 is SGHDT and CDR2 is YYEEEE in the germline V gene. DNA of the CDR3: TGTGCCAGCAGCCCGCGGACAGGCCGCGAGCAGTACTTC. Translated: CASSPRTGREQYF.

The chain uses TRBV5-1 and TRBJ2-7; TRBD1 matches 9 bases. The CDR3 covers 14 residues. Looked up from germline, CDR1 is SGHRS and CDR2 is YFSETQ. The J segment lost 3 bases and the V segment lost 0 bases, leaving 1 base of the junction unmatched. CDR3 in amino acids: CASSLGGQGYEQYF. CDR3 bases: TGCGCCAGCAGCTTGGGGGGACAGGGCTACGAGCAGTACTTC.

The chain recombines TRBV7-6 with TRBJ1-4; a possible D gene is TRBD1 (5 bases). CDR1 SGHVS and CDR2 FNYEAQ come from the germline V gene. Trimming stripped 4 bases from V and 0 bases from J, with 9 bases between. The CDR3 runs to 15 residues. This CDR3 reads CASSWGVTTNEKLFF. The CDR3 DNA reads TGTGCCAGCAGCTGGGGGGTCACAACTAATGAAAAACTGTTTTTT.

V usage is TRBV6-5 and J usage is TRBJ2-2; weak D call: TRBD2 (5 bases). The CDR3 totals 15 residues. Germline V CDR1 and CDR2: MNHEY, SVGAGI. Trimming stripped 2 bases from V and 1 base from J, with 8 bases between. The CDR3 nucleotides are TGTGCCAGCAGTTACGGGAGCTGGAACACCGGGGAGCTGTTTTTT. Translated, it gives CASSYGSWNTGELFF.

The V gene is TRBV5-4, the J gene TRBJ2-3; no firm D call. In germline, CDR1 is SGHNT, CDR2 YYREEE (reference sequence). The V and J ends lost 0 bases and 0 bases respectively, with 8 bases between them. The CDR3 sequence is 15 residues long. CDR3 residues: CASSLVFGSTDTQYF. In nucleotides, the CDR3 is TGTGCCAGCAGCTTGGTTTTCGGGAGCACAGATACGCAGTATTTT.

This chain joins TRBV29-1 and TRBJ2-2, with TRBD1 matching 8 bases. Germline V gene lookup returns CDR1 SQVTM and CDR2 ANQGSEA. The V segment lost 0 bases and the J segment 2 bases; nucleotides outside the gene matches: 23. This CDR3 region has 22 residues. The CDR3 nucleotides read TGCAGCGTTGAAGATCGAATGGGTAGGGGAACCTCAGGGGGCTCCAACACCGGGGAGCTGTTTTTT. Translation: CSVEDRMGRGTSGGSNTGELFF.

This clone has just a few counts. The chain recombines TRBV5-1 with TRBJ1-2; 10 nucleotides align to TRBD1. Germline V gives CDR1 SGHRS, CDR2 YFSETQ. The CDR3 covers 13 residues. V lost 5 bases and J lost 7; bases outside the gene matches: 5. Here the CDR3 reads CASRPGQGFGYTF. CDR3 in DNA: TGCGCCAGCAGACCGGGACAGGGGTTTGGCTACACCTTC.

This sequence joins TRBV18 and TRBJ2-7; D ambiguous. V was cut by 1 base and J by 3 bases, with 10 bases left in between. The CDR3 is 14 residues long. Germline V gene lookup returns CDR1 KGHSH and CDR2 LQKENI. This CDR3 is CASSPQGINYEQYF. DNA of the CDR3: TGTGCCAGCTCACCACAGGGCATTAACTACGAGCAGTACTTC.

This chain links TRBV13 with TRBJ2-7; no clear D. CDR1 PRHDT and CDR2 FYEKMQ come from the germline V gene (reference sequence). The V gene lost 8 bases and the J gene lost 2 bases, with 16 bases spanning the gap. The CDR3 extends over 14 amino acids. The CDR3 DNA sequence: TGTGCCAGCCGCACGTCGGCGGAAGCCTACGAGCAGTACTTC. This translates into CASRTSAEAYEQYF.

The chain recombines TRBV18 with TRBJ2-3; D remains ambiguous. V was pared by 3 bases and J by 1 base, with 5 bases between. Germline V gene data show CDR1 as KGHSH and CDR2 as LQKENI. This CDR3 is 13 amino acids long. The CDR3 region is CASSPTRTDTQYF. CDR3 coding DNA: TGTGCCAGCTCACCGACTCGCACAGATACGCAGTATTTT.

This clone was detected only once. The V gene is TRBV5-1, the J gene TRBJ1-2; tentatively, D is TRBD1 (6 bases). The CDR3 sequence is 13 residues long. Trimming stripped 2 bases from V and 7 bases from J, with 12 bases between. Germline V gives CDR1 SGHRS, CDR2 YFSETQ. CDR3 residues: CASSLNREGGYTF. The CDR3 DNA follows: TGCGCCAGCAGCTTAAACAGGGAAGGTGGCTACACCTTC.

This chain uses TRBV5-1 with TRBJ1-2, with a weak D call TRBD1 (6 bases). V shed 4 bases and J shed 4 bases, with 17 bases lying between them. Germline assignment: CDR1 SGHRS and CDR2 YFSETQ. The CDR3 extends over 15 amino acids. CDR3 nucleotide sequence: TGCGCCAGCAGCCTAGACCCTACAGGGAGCTATGGCTACACCTTC. Residues: CASSLDPTGSYGYTF.